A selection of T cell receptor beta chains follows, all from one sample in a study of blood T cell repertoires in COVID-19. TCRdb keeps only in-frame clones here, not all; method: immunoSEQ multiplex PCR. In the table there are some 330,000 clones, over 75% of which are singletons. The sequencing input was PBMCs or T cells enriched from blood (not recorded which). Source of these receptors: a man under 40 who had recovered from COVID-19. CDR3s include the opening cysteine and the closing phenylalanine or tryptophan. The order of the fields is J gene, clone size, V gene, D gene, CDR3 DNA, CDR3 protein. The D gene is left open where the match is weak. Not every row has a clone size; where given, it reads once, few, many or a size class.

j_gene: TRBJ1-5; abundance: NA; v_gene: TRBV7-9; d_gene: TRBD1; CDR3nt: TGTGCCAGCAGCCAACAGGGGAGTCAGCCCCAGCATTTT; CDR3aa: CASSQQGSQPQHF
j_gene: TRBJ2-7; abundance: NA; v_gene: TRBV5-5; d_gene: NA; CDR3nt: TGTGCCAGCAGCCGGGACTTACAGGGGACCTACGAGCAGTACTTC; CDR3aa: CASSRDLQGTYEQYF
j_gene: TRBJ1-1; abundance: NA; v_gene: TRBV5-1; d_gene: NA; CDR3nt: TGCGCCAGCAGCCTTAGTTTGAACACTGAAGCTTTCTTT; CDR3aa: CASSLSLNTEAFF
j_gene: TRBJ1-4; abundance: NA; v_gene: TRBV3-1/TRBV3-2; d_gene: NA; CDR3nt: TGTGCCAGCAGCCGAGGTCCTAATGAAAAACTGTTTTTT; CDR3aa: CASSRGPNEKLFF
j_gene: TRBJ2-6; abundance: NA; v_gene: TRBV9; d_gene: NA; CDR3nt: TGTGCCAGCAGCGTACTGTTCTCTGGGGCCAACGTCCTGACTTTC; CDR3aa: CASSVLFSGANVLTF
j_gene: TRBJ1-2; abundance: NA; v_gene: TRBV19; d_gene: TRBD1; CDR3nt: TGTGCCAGTACCAACAGGGGATACTATGGCTACACCTTC; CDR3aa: CASTNRGYYGYTF
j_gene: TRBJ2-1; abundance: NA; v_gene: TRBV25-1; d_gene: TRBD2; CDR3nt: TGTGCCCCCGGGGGTCTAGCGGCTGACAATGAGCAGTTCTTC; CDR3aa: CAPGGLAADNEQFF
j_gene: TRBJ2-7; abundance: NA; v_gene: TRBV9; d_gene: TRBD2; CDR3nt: TGTGCCAGCAGCGTAGGTGCTAGCGGACCGTACGAGCAGTACTTC; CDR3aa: CASSVGASGPYEQYF
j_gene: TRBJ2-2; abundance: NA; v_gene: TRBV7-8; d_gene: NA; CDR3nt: TGTGCCAGCAGCTCGGCTGACGCAATCGGGAGGGAGCTGTTTTTT; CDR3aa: CASSSADAIGRELFF
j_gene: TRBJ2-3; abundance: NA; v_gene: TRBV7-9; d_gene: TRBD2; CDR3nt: TGTGCCAGAGGAGCGGGAGTAAACGTCGGCACAGATACGCAGTATTTT; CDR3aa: CARGAGVNVGTDTQYF
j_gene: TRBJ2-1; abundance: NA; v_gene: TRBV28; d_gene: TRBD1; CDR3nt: TGTGCCAGCAGGCCGACAGGGCTCGAGGATGAGCAGTTCTTC; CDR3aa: CASRPTGLEDEQFF
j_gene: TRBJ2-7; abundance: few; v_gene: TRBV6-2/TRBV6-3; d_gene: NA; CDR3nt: TGTGCCAGCAGTTACGTAGGCGGAGCCTACGAGCAGTACTTC; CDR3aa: CASSYVGGAYEQYF
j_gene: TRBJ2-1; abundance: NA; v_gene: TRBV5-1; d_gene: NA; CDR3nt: TGCGCCAGCAGCCCCCTTAGCGGTGACAATGAGCAGTTCTTC; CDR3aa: CASSPLSGDNEQFF
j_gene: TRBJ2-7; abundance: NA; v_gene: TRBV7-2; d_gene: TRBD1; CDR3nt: TGTGCCAGCAGCTCTCCGACAGGGAACTACGAGCAGTACTTC; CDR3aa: CASSSPTGNYEQYF
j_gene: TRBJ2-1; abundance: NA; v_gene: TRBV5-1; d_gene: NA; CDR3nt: TGCGCCAGCAGCTCGGGAGTATCCTACTACAATGAGCAGTTCTTC; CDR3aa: CASSSGVSYYNEQFF
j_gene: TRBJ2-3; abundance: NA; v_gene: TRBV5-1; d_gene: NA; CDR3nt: TGCGCCAGCAGCTTCCGAGGGGACACACACACAGATACGCAGTATTTT; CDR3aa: CASSFRGDTHTDTQYF
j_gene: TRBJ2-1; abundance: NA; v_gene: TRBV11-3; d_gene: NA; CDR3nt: TGTGCCAGCAGCTTAGACCACCAGGGTGAGCAGTTCTTC; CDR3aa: CASSLDHQGEQFF
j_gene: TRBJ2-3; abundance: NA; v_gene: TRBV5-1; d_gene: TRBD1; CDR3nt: TGCGCCAGCAGCCCTACCCGACCGGGACAGTCCACAGATACGCAGTATTTT; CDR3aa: CASSPTRPGQSTDTQYF
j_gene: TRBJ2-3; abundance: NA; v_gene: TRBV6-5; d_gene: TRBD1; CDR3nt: TGTGCCAGCAGGCTGACAGGGAATGCGCAGTATTTT; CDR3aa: CASRLTGNAQYF
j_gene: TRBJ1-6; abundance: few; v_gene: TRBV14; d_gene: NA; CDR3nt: TGTGCCAGCAGCCCGCGTACAGGAGCCGGTTCACCCCTCCACTTT; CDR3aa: CASSPRTGAGSPLHF
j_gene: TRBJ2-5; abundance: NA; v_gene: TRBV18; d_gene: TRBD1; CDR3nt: TGTGCCAGCTCACCGTTATTAGACAGGGTACAAGAGACCCAGTACTTC; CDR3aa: CASSPLLDRVQETQYF
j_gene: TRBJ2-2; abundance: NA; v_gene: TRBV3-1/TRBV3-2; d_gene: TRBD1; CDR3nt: TGTGCCAGCAGCTTACAGGGGATCGGCACCGGGGAGCTGTTTTTT; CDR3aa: CASSLQGIGTGELFF
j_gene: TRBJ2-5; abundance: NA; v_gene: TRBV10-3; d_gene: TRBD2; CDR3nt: TGTGCCATCAGTGAGTCTGGGACTAGCGGGAGGTTCCAAGAGACCCAGTACTTC; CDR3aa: CAISESGTSGRFQETQYF
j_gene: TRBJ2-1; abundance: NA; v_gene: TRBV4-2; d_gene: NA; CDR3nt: TGTGCCAGCAGCCAAGACCCGGGACTCCTGGTCCCGGGGGAGCAGTTCTTC; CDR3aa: CASSQDPGLLVPGEQFF
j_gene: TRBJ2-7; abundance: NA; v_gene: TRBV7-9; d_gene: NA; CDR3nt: TGTGCCAGCAGCTCTACTGAGTCCTACGAGCAGTACTTC; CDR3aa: CASSSTESYEQYF
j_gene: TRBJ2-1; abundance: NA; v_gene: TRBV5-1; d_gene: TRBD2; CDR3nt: TGCGCCAGCAGCTTTTCTAGCGGCTCCTACAATGAGCAGTTCTTC; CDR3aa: CASSFSSGSYNEQFF
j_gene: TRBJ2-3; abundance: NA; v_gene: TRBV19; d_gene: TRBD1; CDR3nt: TGTGCCAGTAGTAGTCCAGGGGGCAGGTCAGATACGCAGTATTTT; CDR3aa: CASSSPGGRSDTQYF
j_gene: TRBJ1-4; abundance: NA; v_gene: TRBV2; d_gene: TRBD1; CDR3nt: TGTGCCAGCAGTGTACAGGGGACTAATGAAAAACTGTTTTTT; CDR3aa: CASSVQGTNEKLFF
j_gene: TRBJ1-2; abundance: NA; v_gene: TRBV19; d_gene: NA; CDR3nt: TGTGCCAGTAGTTGGTTGAGGGGACTAAACTATGGCTACACCTTC; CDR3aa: CASSWLRGLNYGYTF
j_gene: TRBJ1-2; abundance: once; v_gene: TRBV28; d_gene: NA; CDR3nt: TGTGCCAGCAGTGACACGTATGGCTACACCTTC; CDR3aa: CASSDTYGYTF
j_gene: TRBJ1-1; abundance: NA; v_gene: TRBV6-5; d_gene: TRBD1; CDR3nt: TGTGCCAGCAGTAACATAGGGGGCGGGGAAGCTTTCTTT; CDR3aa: CASSNIGGGEAFF
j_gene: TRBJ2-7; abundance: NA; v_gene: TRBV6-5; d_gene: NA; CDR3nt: TGTGCCAGCAGTTACGACTTCCCTTCGGTCTTTGGCGAGCAGTACTTC; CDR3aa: CASSYDFPSVFGEQYF
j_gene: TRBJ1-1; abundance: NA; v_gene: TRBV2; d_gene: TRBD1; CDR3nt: TGTGCCAGTAGTAAGAACAGGGGGTGGTTGGGCACTGAAGCTTTCTTT; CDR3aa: CASSKNRGWLGTEAFF
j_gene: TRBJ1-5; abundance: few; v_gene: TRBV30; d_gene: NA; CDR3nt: TGTGCCTGGAGTTTTGACACTAATCAGCCCCAGCATTTT; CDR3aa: CAWSFDTNQPQHF
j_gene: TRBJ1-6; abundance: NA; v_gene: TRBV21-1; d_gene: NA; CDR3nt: TGTGCCAGCAGCCGTGGGACAGGGGATTCACCCCTCCACTTT; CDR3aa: CASSRGTGDSPLHF
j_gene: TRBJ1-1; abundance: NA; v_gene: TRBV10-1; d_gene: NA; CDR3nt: TGCGCCAGCAGTGAGTCCGGCAGGGGACAAGAAGCTTTCTTT; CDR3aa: CASSESGRGQEAFF
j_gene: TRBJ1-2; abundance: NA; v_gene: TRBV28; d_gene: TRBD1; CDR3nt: TGTGCCAGCAGACCCGGGACAGCTAACTATGGCTACACCTTC; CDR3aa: CASRPGTANYGYTF
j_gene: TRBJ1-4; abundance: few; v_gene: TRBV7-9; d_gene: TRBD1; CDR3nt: TGTGCCAGCAGCTTAGTCAAACAGGGGGCCAGTGAAAAACTGTTTTTT; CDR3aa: CASSLVKQGASEKLFF
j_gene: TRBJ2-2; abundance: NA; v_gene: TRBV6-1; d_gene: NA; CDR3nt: TGTGCCAGCAGTTTGGACAGTTCGAACACCGGGGAGCTGTTTTTT; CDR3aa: CASSLDSSNTGELFF
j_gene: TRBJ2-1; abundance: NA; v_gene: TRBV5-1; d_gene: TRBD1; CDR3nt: TGCGCCAGCAGTGGGACAGGGCGTCCCGATGAGCAGTTCTTC; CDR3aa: CASSGTGRPDEQFF